The next 5 T cell receptor beta chains were all read from a single sample in a study of OX40 agonist ivuxolimab in advanced cancers. Here immunoSEQ multiplex PCR was the method, and the copy in TCRdb shows in-frame clones only, minus some. Among 43,000 or so clones listed, approximately 91% were seen once. The sample was CD4+ or CD8+ T cells sorted from blood, taken in a trial of the OX40 agonist ivuxolimab. The receptors were sampled from an adult with an advanced solid tumor such as melanoma, head and neck, liver or kidney cancer.

The chain employs TRBV11-3 and TRBJ1-1; TRBD1 matches 9 bases. V dropped 5 bases and J dropped 6; count of bases not matched to a gene: 7. Germline values: CDR1 SGHNT, CDR2 YENEEA. The CDR3 totals 14 residues. The CDR3 loop reads CASSATTGGSEAFF. Here the CDR3 DNA reads TGTGCCAGCAGCGCCACGACAGGGGGATCTGAAGCTTTCTTT. Variable domain in full (rest from reference TRBV11-3 and TRBJ1-1): EAGVVQSPRYKIIEKKQPVAFWCNPISGHNTLYWYLQNLGQGPELLIRYENEEAVDDSQLPKDRFSAERLKGVDSTLKIQPAELGDSAVYLCASSATTGGSEAFFGQGTRLTVV.

This chain uses TRBV6-1 with TRBJ2-3, with 8 bases identical to TRBD2. This CDR3 contains 15 residues. Trimming at V came to 4 bases and at J to 8 bases, leaving 11 bases not matched to a gene. Germline loops: CDR1 MNHNS, CDR2 SASEGT. CDR3: CASSASGSPGVTQYF. DNA for the CDR3: TGTGCCAGCAGTGCCAGCGGGAGCCCAGGGGTTACGCAGTATTTT.

The chain carries TRBV30 and TRBJ1-1, with D possibly matching TRBD1 (5 bases). Trimming stripped 5 bases from V and 10 bases from J, with 20 bases between. Germline loops: CDR1 GTSNPN, CDR2 SVGIG (reference sequence). The CDR3 contains 13 residues. This CDR3 reads CAWAKQVGYGAFF. For the CDR3, the DNA is TGTGCCTGGGCAAAACAGGTTGGGTATGGAGCTTTCTTT.

CDR3 nucleotides: TGTGCCAGTAGTATAGGGAAGGGAGACTACACTGAAGCTTTCTTT. This codes for CASSIGKGDYTEAFF. This chain joins TRBV19 and TRBJ1-1, with no clear D. This CDR3 has 15 residues. Germline lookup yields CDR1 LNHDA and CDR2 SQIVND (reference sequence). Trimming removed 1 base from V and 3 bases from J, with 12 bases in between. Drawing the rest from reference TRBV19 and TRBJ1-1, the complete variable domain is DGGITQSPKYLFRKEGQNVTLSCEQNLNHDAMYWYRQDPGQGLRLIYYSQIVNDFQKGDIAEGYSVSREKKESFPLTVTSAQKNPTAFYLCASSIGKGDYTEAFFGQGTRLTVV.

The J gene is TRBJ2-2, the V gene TRBV4-2; TRBD2 agrees at 7 bases. The CDR3 extends over 15 amino acids. Losses at the gene ends were 2 bases for V and 2 bases for J; bases not matched to a gene: 2. The germline V gene has CDR1 LGHNA and CDR2 YNFKEQ. The CDR3 region is CASSQLAVNTGELFF. Here the CDR3 DNA reads TGTGCCAGCAGCCAACTAGCGGTTAACACCGGGGAGCTGTTTTTT.